This is a list of T cell receptor beta chains from one sample in a study of cytomegalovirus exposure and HLA in healthy donors. TCRdb's copy holds only in-frame clones and misses some; the assay was immunoSEQ multiplex PCR. The sample carries 150,000 to 250,000 clones, about three quarters recorded once. Sequencing was done on a sample of PBMCs. The receptors here all came from a woman aged 25 to 45 in good health and CMV-seronegative. Both conserved end residues are part of each CDR3. Each record gives: CDR3 DNA, CDR3 protein, J gene, CDR3 length, clone size, D gene, V gene. D genes are given only for firm matches. The listing skips clone size in some rows; elsewhere it reads once, few, many or a size class.

CDR3nt: TGTGCCAGCAGCTTCGTCGAGCAGTACTTC
CDR3aa: CASSFVEQYF
j_gene: TRBJ2-7
len: 10
abundance: .
d_gene: .
v_gene: TRBV11-2

CDR3nt: TGTGCCTGGACCACGGGACAGGGCCTCAATCAGCCCCAGCATTTT
CDR3aa: CAWTTGQGLNQPQHF
j_gene: TRBJ1-5
len: 15
abundance: .
d_gene: TRBD1
v_gene: TRBV30

CDR3nt: TGTGCCAGCAGTTTAGCACTAGCGGGAGGTAGTGAGCAGTTCTTC
CDR3aa: CASSLALAGGSEQFF
j_gene: TRBJ2-1
len: 15
abundance: once
d_gene: TRBD2
v_gene: TRBV27

CDR3nt: TGCGCCAGCAGCTTGGCCGGACAGGGCGTTAATGAAAAACTGTTTTTT
CDR3aa: CASSLAGQGVNEKLFF
j_gene: TRBJ1-4
len: 16
abundance: once
d_gene: TRBD1
v_gene: TRBV5-1

CDR3nt: TGTGCCAGCAGTTACTCGGACAGGGGAGACTATGGCTACACCTTC
CDR3aa: CASSYSDRGDYGYTF
j_gene: TRBJ1-2
len: 15
abundance: .
d_gene: TRBD1
v_gene: TRBV6-5

CDR3nt: TGTGCCAGCAGCGCCACAGGGGGCGGTCAGCCCCAGCATTTT
CDR3aa: CASSATGGGQPQHF
j_gene: TRBJ1-5
len: 14
abundance: few
d_gene: TRBD1
v_gene: TRBV7-6

CDR3nt: TGTGCCAGCATCAACCGGGACAGTTCCTACGAGCAGTACTTC
CDR3aa: CASINRDSSYEQYF
j_gene: TRBJ2-7
len: 14
abundance: .
d_gene: TRBD1
v_gene: TRBV11-2

CDR3nt: TGTGCCACCAGCAGAGATAGCCAAGAGACCCAGTACTTC
CDR3aa: CATSRDSQETQYF
j_gene: TRBJ2-5
len: 13
abundance: .
d_gene: .
v_gene: TRBV15

CDR3nt: TGTGCCAGCAGCAGGACTAGCGGGAGATACGAGCAGTACTTC
CDR3aa: CASSRTSGRYEQYF
j_gene: TRBJ2-7
len: 14
abundance: .
d_gene: TRBD2
v_gene: TRBV5-4

CDR3nt: TGTGCCAGCAGTGAAGGCCCCGGGGCTGGGGCCAACGTCCTGACTTTC
CDR3aa: CASSEGPGAGANVLTF
j_gene: TRBJ2-6
len: 16
abundance: .
d_gene: .
v_gene: TRBV6-1

CDR3nt: TGTGCCAGCAGCGGGCAAGGGGGACAGGATTACGGGGAGCTGTTTTTT
CDR3aa: CASSGQGGQDYGELFF
j_gene: TRBJ2-2
len: 16
abundance: .
d_gene: TRBD1
v_gene: TRBV7-9

CDR3nt: TGTGCCAGCAGTTACTCGGAGGCAAGGGAGACCCAGTACTTC
CDR3aa: CASSYSEARETQYF
j_gene: TRBJ2-5
len: 14
abundance: once
d_gene: .
v_gene: TRBV6-5

CDR3nt: TGTGCCAGCAGCTTCCAGCGGACAGCTGAAGCTTTCTTT
CDR3aa: CASSFQRTAEAFF
j_gene: TRBJ1-1
len: 13
abundance: once
d_gene: .
v_gene: TRBV7-9

CDR3nt: TGTGCCAGTAGTACGGCAGGGGGGACTTACGAGCAGTACTTC
CDR3aa: CASSTAGGTYEQYF
j_gene: TRBJ2-7
len: 14
abundance: .
d_gene: .
v_gene: TRBV19

CDR3nt: TGTGCCAGCAGTTCCGACTGGCTACACTACAATGAGCAGTTCTTC
CDR3aa: CASSSDWLHYNEQFF
j_gene: TRBJ2-1
len: 15
abundance: .
d_gene: .
v_gene: TRBV27

CDR3nt: TGTGCCAGCAGCTGGTCCCGGGACATTTACGAGCAGTACTTC
CDR3aa: CASSWSRDIYEQYF
j_gene: TRBJ2-7
len: 14
abundance: .
d_gene: .
v_gene: TRBV11-2

CDR3nt: TGTGCCAGCAGTCACGGGGCTAGCGGTTCCTACGAGCAGTACTTC
CDR3aa: CASSHGASGSYEQYF
j_gene: TRBJ2-7
len: 15
abundance: .
d_gene: TRBD2
v_gene: TRBV6-5

CDR3nt: TGTGCCAGCAGTTTTCTTGCCGACTTCTCCTACGAGCAGTACTTC
CDR3aa: CASSFLADFSYEQYF
j_gene: TRBJ2-7
len: 15
abundance: .
d_gene: .
v_gene: TRBV27

CDR3nt: TGTGCCAGCAGCTTGTCAACAGGGGGATACGAGCAGTACTTC
CDR3aa: CASSLSTGGYEQYF
j_gene: TRBJ2-7
len: 14
abundance: .
d_gene: TRBD1
v_gene: TRBV5-4

CDR3nt: TGTGCCAGCAGCTTTCCGACAGACTATGGCTACACCTTC
CDR3aa: CASSFPTDYGYTF
j_gene: TRBJ1-2
len: 13
abundance: .
d_gene: .
v_gene: TRBV7-9

CDR3nt: TGTGCCTGGAGTGGTGGGGGCACACACGAGCAGTACTTC
CDR3aa: CAWSGGGTHEQYF
j_gene: TRBJ2-7
len: 13
abundance: .
d_gene: .
v_gene: TRBV30

CDR3nt: TGCAGCGCAAAGGCAGGGGGCGAAGGTTCACCCCTCCACTTT
CDR3aa: CSAKAGGEGSPLHF
j_gene: TRBJ1-6
len: 14
abundance: .
d_gene: TRBD1
v_gene: TRBV29-1

CDR3nt: TGCAGCGTTCAGCGGGGTGGGGCTCAAGAGACCCAGTACTTC
CDR3aa: CSVQRGGAQETQYF
j_gene: TRBJ2-5
len: 14
abundance: .
d_gene: TRBD2
v_gene: TRBV29-1

CDR3nt: TGTGCCAGCAGCGCCCCGGCCTACAATGAGCAGTTCTTC
CDR3aa: CASSAPAYNEQFF
j_gene: TRBJ2-1
len: 13
abundance: .
d_gene: .
v_gene: TRBV13

CDR3nt: TGTGCCAGCAGCTTAAAGCCCAACAGGGGGCCCCAAGAGACCCAGTACTTC
CDR3aa: CASSLKPNRGPQETQYF
j_gene: TRBJ2-5
len: 17
abundance: many
d_gene: TRBD1
v_gene: TRBV7-9

CDR3nt: TGTGCCAGCAGCTCCACTGGGACAGGGTCAGATACGCAGTATTTT
CDR3aa: CASSSTGTGSDTQYF
j_gene: TRBJ2-3
len: 15
abundance: .
d_gene: TRBD1
v_gene: TRBV7-3

CDR3nt: TGCGCCAGCTGGCAGGGGAATCAGCCCCAGCATTTT
CDR3aa: CASWQGNQPQHF
j_gene: TRBJ1-5
len: 12
abundance: .
d_gene: .
v_gene: TRBV10-2

CDR3nt: TGTGCCAGCAGCCCCCTAGGCGGGAGGTTCTCCTACGAGCAGTACTTC
CDR3aa: CASSPLGGRFSYEQYF
j_gene: TRBJ2-7
len: 16
abundance: .
d_gene: TRBD2
v_gene: TRBV11-2

CDR3nt: TGTGCCAGCAGCTTTCGGACAGAGAGCTCCTACGAGCAGTACTTC
CDR3aa: CASSFRTESSYEQYF
j_gene: TRBJ2-7
len: 15
abundance: .
d_gene: .
v_gene: TRBV7-8

CDR3nt: TGTGCCAGCAGTCGGACAGGGCCGAACACCGGGGAGCTGTTTTTT
CDR3aa: CASSRTGPNTGELFF
j_gene: TRBJ2-2
len: 15
abundance: .
d_gene: TRBD1
v_gene: TRBV6-5

CDR3nt: TGCGCCAGCAGCAGGACAGGGCAGGCAGAACTGTTTTTT
CDR3aa: CASSRTGQAELFF
j_gene: TRBJ1-4
len: 13
abundance: .
d_gene: TRBD1
v_gene: TRBV5-1

CDR3nt: TGTGCCAGCAGCTCAGACAGGGGGCCTCGCTCCTACGAGCAGTACTTC
CDR3aa: CASSSDRGPRSYEQYF
j_gene: TRBJ2-7
len: 16
abundance: .
d_gene: TRBD1
v_gene: TRBV7-9

CDR3nt: TGTGCCAGCCATCCCACAGGGCCCTACGAGCAGTACTTC
CDR3aa: CASHPTGPYEQYF
j_gene: TRBJ2-7
len: 13
abundance: .
d_gene: .
v_gene: TRBV6-1

CDR3nt: TGTGCCAGCAGTGGACGACAGGGGGATAACACCGGGGAGCTGTTTTTT
CDR3aa: CASSGRQGDNTGELFF
j_gene: TRBJ2-2
len: 16
abundance: .
d_gene: TRBD1
v_gene: TRBV5-4

CDR3nt: TGTGCCAGCAGTTTAACAGCGGGTGAGCAGTTCTTC
CDR3aa: CASSLTAGEQFF
j_gene: TRBJ2-1
len: 12
abundance: .
d_gene: .
v_gene: TRBV27

CDR3nt: TGTGCCATCAGTGACCCCCACAAAGCCGGGACAGTAATCTCCTACGAGCAGTACTTC
CDR3aa: CAISDPHKAGTVISYEQYF
j_gene: TRBJ2-7
len: 19
abundance: .
d_gene: TRBD1
v_gene: TRBV10-3

CDR3nt: TGTGCCACCAGCCGGCCGTTGGGGGGGGTTGGTTCACCCCTCCACTTT
CDR3aa: CATSRPLGGVGSPLHF
j_gene: TRBJ1-6
len: 16
abundance: few
d_gene: .
v_gene: TRBV15

CDR3nt: TGTGCCAGCAGCTTACGGGGGGCGAACACTGAAGCTTTCTTT
CDR3aa: CASSLRGANTEAFF
j_gene: TRBJ1-1
len: 14
abundance: .
d_gene: .
v_gene: TRBV11-3

CDR3nt: TGTGCCAGCTCCGACAGGCTCAATCAGCCCCAGCATTTT
CDR3aa: CASSDRLNQPQHF
j_gene: TRBJ1-5
len: 13
abundance: few
d_gene: .
v_gene: TRBV18